These T cell receptor beta chains were read from a single sample in a study of T-cell reconstitution after alpha-beta-depleted transplantation in children. One entry per CDR3 protein, called by TCRdb with MiXCR from the PCR reads. This table has roughly 670,000 distinct CDR3 sequences, 13% appearing once. This sample comprised PBMCs, obtained before TCRalphabeta/CD19-depleted stem cell transplant. All receptors come from a girl under 10 years old with congenital amegakaryocytic thrombocytopenia, due to receive a stem cell transplant. CDR3s include the opening cysteine and the closing phenylalanine or tryptophan. D genes are given only for firm matches. For some rows the clone size is stated as once, few or many, or as a class when expanded; others skip it.

size | D | J | V | length | CDR3 | DNA
many | NA | TRBJ1-2 | TRBV30 | 10 | CAWSGQSYTF | TGTGCCTGGAGTGGACAGTCCTACACCTTC
many | TRBD2 | TRBJ2-7 | TRBV12-3/TRBV12-4 | 13 | CASSSRTSYEQYF | TGTGCCAGCAGTTCCCGGACTAGCTACGAGCAGTACTTC
NA | NA | TRBJ2-1 | TRBV18 | 13 | CASSPPPINEPFF | TGTGCCAGCTCACCACCCCCTATCAATGAGCCGTTCTTC
many | TRBD2 | TRBJ2-1 | TRBV5-6 | 16 | CASSLTRTSGVNEQFF | TGTGCCAGCAGCTTAACCCGAACTAGCGGGGTGAATGAGCAGTTCTTC
NA | TRBD2 | TRBJ2-7 | TRBV15 | 18 | CATSRAEIGLADPYEQYF | TGTGCCACCAGCAGAGCAGAAATTGGACTAGCGGACCCCTACGAGCAGTACTTC
many | TRBD2 | TRBJ2-1 | TRBV29-1 | 18 | CSVEALVGASGIYNEQFF | TGCAGCGTTGAAGCATTGGTTGGGGCTAGCGGGATTTACAATGAGCAGTTCTTC
many | NA | TRBJ2-2 | TRBV6-1 | 13 | CASSAANTGELFF | TGTGCCAGCAGTGCAGCGAACACCGGGGAGCTGTTTTTT
many | NA | TRBJ1-6 | TRBV20-1 | 17 | CSARTGLPSSYNSPLHF | TGCAGTGCTAGGACAGGTCTCCCGAGCTCCTATAATTCACCCCTCCACTTT
few | NA | TRBJ2-2 | TRBV7-8 | 14 | CASSFGVGTGELFF | TGTGCCAGCAGCTTTGGGGTTGGCACCGGGGAGCTGTTTTTT
few | NA | TRBJ2-5 | TRBV7-6 | 14 | CASSLDGSWETQYF | TGTGCCAGCAGCTTAGACGGGAGTTGGGAGACCCAGTACTTC
NA | NA | TRBJ2-1 | TRBV28 | 13 | CATGTPRGNEQFF | TGTGCCACCGGGACACCAAGGGGCAATGAGCAGTTCTTC
NA | TRBD2 | TRBJ2-2 | TRBV10-3 | 15 | CAISLAGGNTGELFF | TGTGCCATCAGCCTAGCGGGAGGGAACACCGGGGAGCTGTTTTTT
many | TRBD1 | TRBJ2-7 | TRBV29-1 | 13 | CSVLGTGTYEQYF | TGCAGCGTCCTCGGGACAGGGACCTACGAGCAGTACTTC
many | NA | TRBJ2-5 | TRBV20-1 | 16 | CSAQEGFGRLTETQYF | TGCAGTGCCCAAGAGGGGTTCGGGAGATTAACAGAGACCCAGTACTTC
many | NA | TRBJ2-7 | TRBV20-1 | 13 | CSARDLSSYEQYF | TGCAGTGCTAGAGATCTCAGCTCCTACGAGCAGTACTTC
NA | TRBD1 | TRBJ1-1 | TRBV2 | 18 | CTSSWTGGGNSGNTEAFF | TGTACCAGCAGCTGGACAGGGGGCGGAAATTCGGGAAACACTGAAGCTTTCTTT
many | NA | TRBJ2-1 | TRBV12-3/TRBV12-4 | 15 | CASSFGRLPGLGQFF | TGTGCCAGCAGTTTCGGCAGGCTACCTGGGCTGGGGCAGTTCTTC
NA | TRBD2 | TRBJ2-7 | TRBV20-1 | 11 | CSAPTGTSQYF | TGCAGTGCTCCTACCGGGACTAGCCAGTACTTC
few | NA | TRBJ2-1 | TRBV4-1 | 24 | CASSHQRYQGPGQLAFAIYNEQFF | TGCGCCAGCAGCCACCAAAGATACCAGGGGCCGGGACAACTAGCGTTCGCTATTTACAATGAGCAGTTCTTC
many | NA | TRBJ2-1 | TRBV7-9 | 15 | CASSLGSGEANEQFF | TGTGCCAGCAGCTTAGGTAGCGGAGAGGCCAATGAGCAGTTCTTC
many | TRBD1 | TRBJ1-5 | TRBV5-1 | 13 | CASSYQGDQPQHF | TGCGCCAGCAGTTACCAGGGGGACCAGCCCCAGCATTTT
NA | TRBD2 | TRBJ2-1 | TRBV20-1 | 19 | CSASSSGLAEGGGYNEQFF | TGCAGTGCTAGTTCCTCTGGACTAGCGGAGGGAGGGGGGTACAATGAGCAGTTCTTC
many | TRBD1 | TRBJ2-5 | TRBV5-1 | 13 | CASSLGTGETQYF | TGCGCCAGCAGCTTGGGGACAGGGGAGACCCAGTACTTC
many | NA | TRBJ2-7 | TRBV3-1 | 15 | CASSQDHSSIYEQYF | TGTGCCAGCAGCCAAGATCACTCTAGTATCTACGAGCAGTACTTC
many | NA | TRBJ1-2 | TRBV20-1 | 12 | CSARSVNYGYTF | TGCAGTGCTAGAAGCGTTAACTATGGCTACACCTTC
many | TRBD2 | TRBJ2-1 | TRBV4-1 | 19 | CASSPRTSGRFPSYNEQFF | TGCGCCAGCAGCCCTCGGACTAGCGGGAGGTTTCCGTCCTACAATGAGCAGTTCTTC
many | NA | TRBJ2-7 | TRBV29-1 | 11 | CSGTVLSEQYF | TGCAGCGGGACAGTGTTGTCCGAGCAGTACTTC
many | TRBD2 | TRBJ2-7 | TRBV20-1 | 14 | CSAKELAGVVLEYF | TGCAGTGCTAAAGAACTAGCGGGTGTTGTTTTGGAGTACTTC
many | NA | TRBJ1-6 | TRBV12-3/TRBV12-4 | 14 | CASSLSGVGSPLHF | TGTGCCAGCAGTTTATCGGGGGTGGGATCACCCCTCCACTTT
many | NA | TRBJ2-7 | TRBV15 | 15 | CATSRDLGTSYEQYF | TGTGCCACCAGCAGAGATCTGGGGACATCCTACGAGCAGTACTTC
many | TRBD2 | TRBJ2-3 | TRBV7-2 | 17 | CASSHRTSGSRVDTQYF | TGTGCCAGCAGCCATAGGACTAGCGGGAGTCGTGTAGATACGCAGTATTTT
NA | TRBD2 | TRBJ2-7 | TRBV7-9 | 14 | CASKELAGTREQYF | TGTGCCAGCAAGGAATTAGCGGGAACGCGAGAGCAGTACTTC
few | NA | TRBJ1-4 | TRBV5-1 | 14 | CASSLAGIGEKLFF | TGCGCCAGCAGCTTGGCGGGGATAGGAGAAAAACTGTTTTTT
NA | NA | TRBJ2-1 | TRBV3-1 | 15 | CASSQQGFTYNEQFF | TGTGCCAGCAGCCAACAGGGGTTTACCTACAATGAGCAGTTCTTC
many | NA | TRBJ2-7 | TRBV7-2 | 15 | CASSLVPSDNYEQYF | TGTGCCAGCAGCTTAGTCCCTAGCGACAACTACGAGCAGTACTTC